Following are 22 T cell receptor beta chains from one sample sequenced in a study of blood T cell repertoires in COVID-19. Libraries were prepared by immunoSEQ multiplex PCR; TCRdb keeps only in-frame clonotypes and omits some of them. The profile covers 90,000 to 110,000 clones, with around 81% appearing a single time and approximately 10% taken by the ten largest. Sequencing used peripheral blood. Source of these receptors: a woman in her 70s with acute or convalescent COVID-19.

CDR3 DNA: TGTGCCAGCAGCTCCACCACTACAGGGCATAGAGCTTTCTTT. The encoded protein is CASSSTTTGHRAFF. The chain employs TRBV7-9 and TRBJ1-1, with D perhaps matching TRBD1 (6 bases). Trimming left V 4 bases short and J 10 bases short, with 19 bases between. The CDR3 loop spans 14 amino acids. CDR1 SEHNR and CDR2 FQNEAQ come from the germline V gene (reference sequence).

The V call is TRBV2, the J call TRBJ1-5; D is uncertain. Germline V gives CDR1 SNHLY, CDR2 FYNNEI. This CDR3 region has 15 residues. Trimming took off 2 bases at V and 4 bases at J, with 12 bases between the two ends. In DNA form, the CDR3 reads TGTGCCAGCAGTGAACAGCGTAACCAAAATCAGCCCCAGCATTTT. Protein sequence: CASSEQRNQNQPQHF.

This sequence joins TRBV29-1 and TRBJ2-7, with D perhaps TRBD1 (6 bases). There are 12 residues in the CDR3. With 3 bases removed from V and 4 bases from J, the gap between germline ends came to 10 bases. In germline, CDR1 is SQVTM, CDR2 ANQGSEA. The CDR3 coding sequence is TGCAGCGTTGAGGGGCAGGGGTACGAGCAGTACTTC. Translated, it gives CSVEGQGYEQYF.

The genes are TRBV4-1 and TRBJ2-1; TRBD2 matches at 11 bases. Germline CDR1 and CDR2: MGHRA and YSYEKL. The length of the CDR3 is 16 residues. V was pared by 4 bases and J by 5 bases, with 7 bases of the junction left unmatched. CDR3 in amino acids: CASSLLPGLADNEQFF. DNA of the CDR3: TGCGCCAGCAGCCTCCTTCCGGGACTAGCGGACAATGAGCAGTTCTTC.

J is TRBJ2-2 and V is TRBV10-3; 12 bases fit TRBD2. Germline values: CDR1 ENHRY, CDR2 SYGVKD. The trim removed 4 bases at V and 0 bases at J, leaving 6 bases unmatched. The CDR3 is 18 residues long. The CDR3 DNA is TGTGCCATCAGTGTGCGGCTAGCGGGGGGGCCGAACACCGGGGAGCTGTTTTTT. Residues: CAISVRLAGGPNTGELFF.

The count of this clone is one. The J gene is TRBJ2-1, the V gene TRBV5-6; D is undetermined. This CDR3 is 15 amino acids long. Trimming cost V 2 bases and J 0 bases, with 9 bases left between them. Germline assignment: CDR1 SGHDT and CDR2 YYEEEE. CDR3 amino acids: CASSFDWSSYNEQFF. CDR3 in DNA: TGTGCCAGCAGCTTCGACTGGAGCTCCTACAATGAGCAGTTCTTC.

The chain couples TRBV5-1 to TRBJ2-4; 10 bases align to TRBD1. Trimming at V came to 4 bases and at J to 6 bases, leaving 4 bases not matched to a gene. The CDR3 covers 14 residues. CDR1 is SGHRS, CDR2 YFSETQ, per germline. In DNA, the CDR3 is TGCGCCAGCAGCCAGGACAGGGGGACAAACATTCAGTACTTC. This encodes CASSQDRGTNIQYF.

CDR3 coding DNA: TGTGCCAGCAGCGTAGGTGTGCGGGAGTTCTTCAATGAGCAGTTCTTC. Its protein product is CASSVGVREFFNEQFF. The chain employs TRBV9 and TRBJ2-1; TRBD2 agrees at 7 bases. The CDR3 covers 16 residues. Per the germline V gene, CDR1 is SGDLS and CDR2 is YYNGEE. Unmatched junction bases numbered 9, after V lost 0 bases and J lost 6 bases.

The chain uses TRBV28 and TRBJ2-1, with 9 nucleotides matching TRBD1. CDR1 is MDHEN and CDR2 is SYDVKM in the germline V gene. The CDR3 contains 15 residues. V gave up 6 bases and J gave up 2 bases; unmatched junction bases: 5. CDR3 protein: CASSSTGGPYNEQFF. The DNA for the CDR3 is TGTGCCAGCAGCTCGACAGGGGGTCCCTACAATGAGCAGTTCTTC.

The chain employs TRBV12-5 and TRBJ2-5; D is possibly TRBD2 (6 bases). The length of the CDR3 is 15 residues. CDR1 is LGHNT, CDR2 FRNRAP, per germline. The V and J ends lost 9 bases and 5 bases respectively, with 22 bases between them. CDR3 in DNA: TGTGCTAGAAATCGGGCGCAGGGAGGTTGGGAGACCCAGTACTTC. It specifies CARNRAQGGWETQYF. Using reference TRBV12-5 and TRBJ2-5 for the parts outside the CDR3, the full variable domain is DARVTQTPRHKVTEMGQEVTMRCQPILGHNTVFWYRQTMMQGLELLAYFRNRAPLDDSGMPKDRFSAEMPDATLATLKIQPSEPRDSAVYFCARNRAQGGWETQYFGPGTRLLVL.

J is TRBJ2-2 and V is TRBV7-8, with 9 bases that match TRBD2. J lost 7 bases, V lost 1 base, and 4 bases had no gene match. Per the germline V gene, CDR1 is SGHVS and CDR2 is FQNEAQ. This CDR3 has 15 amino acids. The CDR3 here is CASSLGGRAGGELFF. For the CDR3, the DNA is TGTGCCAGCAGCTTAGGCGGGAGGGCAGGCGGGGAGCTGTTTTTT.

The chain couples TRBV14 to TRBJ2-3; D is unclear. Germline values: CDR1 SGHDN, CDR2 FVKESK. This CDR3 spans 14 amino acids. The V and J ends lost 4 bases and 0 bases respectively, with 8 bases between them. The CDR3 is CASSPLTSTDTQYF. In DNA form, the CDR3 reads TGTGCCAGCAGCCCCCTAACTAGCACAGATACGCAGTATTTT.

The V call is TRBV6-6, the J call TRBJ2-5, with 13 bases lining up with TRBD2. CDR1 is MNHNY, CDR2 SVGAGI, per germline (reference sequence). J lost 2 bases, V lost 4 bases, and 4 bases had no gene match. CDR3 size: 16 residues. As DNA, the CDR3 is TGTGCCAGCAGTTTACGACTAGCGGGAGGACAAGAGACCCAGTACTTC. This gives the protein CASSLRLAGGQETQYF.

J is TRBJ2-1 and V is TRBV10-3; 14 positions match TRBD2. The CDR3 sequence is 13 residues long. V trimming: 10 bases; J trimming: 6 bases; junction bases outside the gene matches: 2. The germline V gene has CDR1 ENHRY and CDR2 SYGVKD. This chain's CDR3 is CATGLAGGNEQFF. The CDR3 DNA is TGTGCCACCGGACTAGCGGGAGGCAATGAGCAGTTCTTC.

This CDR3 is CASKTQGPANGYTF. As DNA, the CDR3 is TGTGCCAGTAAGACCCAGGGGCCGGCGAATGGCTACACCTTC. The chain is built from TRBV19 and TRBJ1-2; possibly TRBD1 for D (6 bases). Trimming took off 7 bases at V and 6 bases at J, with 18 bases between the two ends. The length of the CDR3 is 14 residues. Germline CDR1 is LNHDA and CDR2 is SQIVND (reference sequence).

The chain has TRBV5-1 and TRBJ1-1; TRBD1 agrees at 7 bases. The trim removed 4 bases at V and 1 base at J, leaving 10 bases unmatched. Per germline, CDR1 SGHRS and CDR2 YFSETQ. The CDR3 loop spans 16 amino acids. Written as DNA, the CDR3 is TGCGCCAGCAGCCCTGGGGCAGGGGGGCGGAACACTGAAGCTTTCTTT. It translates to CASSPGAGGRNTEAFF.

The chain recombines TRBV4-1 with TRBJ1-4, with D perhaps matching TRBD1 (5 bases). Germline V gene data show CDR1 as MGHRA and CDR2 as YSYEKL. The germline V and J ends were trimmed by 0 bases and 5 bases, with 22 bases remaining between them. This CDR3 region has 19 residues. The CDR3 nucleotides read TGCGCCAGCAGCCAAGATCAGCGGGGTCAGACAGTCACCAATGAAAAACTGTTTTTT. Amino acid sequence: CASSQDQRGQTVTNEKLFF.

The chain links TRBV4-3 to TRBJ2-2; 8 bases line up with TRBD2. Germline V lookup: CDR1 LGHNA, CDR2 YSLEER. The ends lost 0 bases at V and 6 bases at J; junction bases unmatched: 9. This CDR3 is built from 17 residues. The CDR3, as DNA: TGCGCCAGCAGCCAAGAGGCGGGACTAGGGACGTCCGGGGAGCTGTTTTTT. This encodes CASSQEAGLGTSGELFF.

The rearrangement joins TRBV19 to TRBJ1-6; D gene uncertain. Trimming stripped 5 bases from V and 9 bases from J, with 8 bases between. Germline V gene sequence: CDR1 LNHDA, CDR2 SQIVND (reference sequence). This CDR3 spans 12 amino acids. The CDR3 loop reads CASSFVSSPLHF. For the CDR3, the DNA is TGTGCCAGTAGTTTCGTGTCTTCACCCCTCCACTTT.

This chain links TRBV18 with TRBJ2-3; 9 bases fit TRBD2. V gave up 6 bases and J gave up 1 base; unmatched junction bases: 8. The CDR3 contains 16 residues. Germline lookup yields CDR1 KGHSH and CDR2 LQKENI. The CDR3 is CASSVRSSGGTDTQYF. The CDR3, as DNA: TGTGCCAGCTCCGTCCGGTCTAGCGGGGGCACAGATACGCAGTATTTT.

The V gene is TRBV5-1, the J gene TRBJ1-5, with unresolved D. Trimming stripped 9 bases from V and 3 bases from J, with 13 bases between. This CDR3 contains 13 residues. The V gene's germline CDR1 is SGHRS and CDR2 YFSETQ. This chain's CDR3 is CATPGPPNQPQHF. As DNA, the CDR3 is TGCGCCACTCCGGGTCCCCCCAATCAGCCCCAGCATTTT.

CDR3 nucleotides: TGCGCCAGCAGTGGGGAACTAGCGTACAATGAGCAGTTCTTC. This codes for CASSGELAYNEQFF. This chain links TRBV4-3 with TRBJ2-1; TRBD2 aligns across 7 bases. This CDR3 region has 14 residues. With 6 bases clipped from V and 4 bases from J, the junction kept 6 bases outside the gene matches. Germline CDR1 reads LGHNA; CDR2 reads YSLEER.